Listed below are T cell receptor beta chains from one sample, sequenced in a study of T cell responses to AZD1222 COVID-19 vaccine. Sequencing used immunoSEQ multiplex PCR; TCRdb keeps in-frame clones, though not all of them. The repertoire has 130,000 or so clones, roughly nine tenths of them found once; the top ten carry around a tenth. The specimen comprised peripheral blood, sampled 28 days after the second AZD1222 dose. Receptors were obtained from an adult who received the AZD1222 COVID-19 vaccine. The CDR3 runs from the conserved cysteine through the conserved F or W. The order of the fields is V gene, J gene, D gene, clone size, CDR3 DNA, CDR3 protein. The D gene is left open where the match is weak. The size of a clone is reported for some rows only, either as once, few or many, or as a class for expanded clones.

>TRBV7-9|TRBJ2-1|NA|NA
TGTGCCAGCAGCGAAAGTTCCTACAATGAGCAGTTCTTC
CASSESSYNEQFF
>TRBV12-5|TRBJ1-3|NA|NA
TGTGCTAGTGGTCCCCCGGACCGCCGTACTGGAAACACCATATATTTT
CASGPPDRRTGNTIYF
>TRBV2|TRBJ1-1|NA|NA
TGTGCCAGCAGTCCCCAGGGGACTGAAGCTTTCTTT
CASSPQGTEAFF
>TRBV19|TRBJ1-5|TRBD1|NA
TGTGCCAGTAGTGACCGGGGACAGTATAGCAATCAGCCCCAGCATTTT
CASSDRGQYSNQPQHF
>TRBV10-1|TRBJ1-2|TRBD1|NA
TGCGCCAGCAGCGGGACAGGGACCCATGGCTACACCTTC
CASSGTGTHGYTF
>TRBV18|TRBJ1-2|TRBD1|NA
TGTGCCAGCTCACCACGGGACAGCCGGGTTATATATGGCTACACCTTC
CASSPRDSRVIYGYTF
>TRBV2|TRBJ2-7|NA|NA
TGTGCCAGCAGTGGGACGGGAGCCTACGAGCAGTACTTC
CASSGTGAYEQYF
>TRBV6-4|TRBJ2-1|TRBD2|NA
TGTGCCAGCAGTCCGGGACTAGCGGGGGGGAATGAGCAGTTCTTC
CASSPGLAGGNEQFF
>TRBV19|TRBJ2-3|NA|NA
TGTGCCAGTAGTATCGGACGGAATGCAGGCACAGATACGCAGTATTTT
CASSIGRNAGTDTQYF
>TRBV30|TRBJ2-7|TRBD1|NA
TGTGCCTGGAGTGGGCTCCCAGGGGGCAACTACGAGCAGTACTTC
CAWSGLPGGNYEQYF
>TRBV5-1|TRBJ2-5|TRBD1|NA
TGCGCCAGCAGCGCGCAGGGGGCGCGGGTAGAGACCCAGTACTTC
CASSAQGARVETQYF
>TRBV19|TRBJ2-1|NA|NA
TGTGCCAGCACGGGCCTTTCCTACAATGAGCAGTTCTTC
CASTGLSYNEQFF
>TRBV3-1/TRBV3-2|TRBJ2-1|NA|NA
TGTGCCAGCAGCCTGGCACCGGCAAGGTACAATGAGCAGTTCTTC
CASSLAPARYNEQFF
>TRBV7-9|TRBJ1-6|NA|NA
TGTGCCAGCAGCTCCCGTTTCCAGAATTCACCCCTCCACTTT
CASSSRFQNSPLHF
>TRBV11-2|TRBJ2-7|NA|few
TGTGCCAGCAGCCCCCGGACCGGCGAGCAGTACTTC
CASSPRTGEQYF
>TRBV2|TRBJ1-5|TRBD1|NA
TGTGCCAGCACCCCTCAAGGGGGCTACAATCAGCCCCAGCATTTT
CASTPQGGYNQPQHF
>TRBV6-5|TRBJ2-5|NA|NA
TGTGCCAGCAGTTACTCGAGACTCCAAGAGACCCAGTACTTC
CASSYSRLQETQYF
>TRBV5-5|TRBJ2-1|TRBD1|NA
TGTGCCAGCAGCGGACAGGTTTCGGATGAGCAGTTCTTC
CASSGQVSDEQFF
>TRBV25-1|TRBJ1-5|NA|NA
TGTGCCAGCAGTCCCCCTACCCGCGAGAGAACGAATCAGCCCCAGCATTTT
CASSPPTRERTNQPQHF
>TRBV10-2|TRBJ2-6|NA|NA
TGCGCCACCCAGGACGGCCGGACTGGGGCCAACGTCCTGACTTTC
CATQDGRTGANVLTF
>TRBV5-1|TRBJ1-5|NA|NA
TGCGCCAGCAGCCCCGGCATTAGCAATCAGCCCCAGCATTTT
CASSPGISNQPQHF
>TRBV10-3|TRBJ1-1|NA|NA
TGTGCCATCAGTGAGTCCGCTGTTGAAGCTTTCTTT
CAISESAVEAFF
>TRBV5-8|TRBJ1-2|TRBD1|NA
TGTGCCAGCAGCTGGACAGGGGGCCAGGAGAGTGGCTACACCTTC
CASSWTGGQESGYTF
>TRBV5-5|TRBJ2-3|TRBD2|NA
TGTGCCAGCGGACTAGCGGGAACAGATACGCAGTATTTT
CASGLAGTDTQYF
>TRBV29-1|TRBJ2-1|TRBD2|NA
TGCAGCGTGGTGGGACTAGCGGGTGAGCAGTTCTTC
CSVVGLAGEQFF
>TRBV19|TRBJ1-2|TRBD1|NA
TGTGCCAGTAGTCCCCCAGAGGGGGCGGGGGGAGCTAACTATGGCTACACCTTC
CASSPPEGAGGANYGYTF
>TRBV10-3|TRBJ2-1|NA|NA
TGTGCCATCAGTGAACGGGGTTCCAATGAGCAGTTCTTC
CAISERGSNEQFF
>TRBV29-1|TRBJ1-1|NA|NA
TGCAGCGTTGGATCGTCCTGGATGAACACTGAAGCTTTCTTT
CSVGSSWMNTEAFF
>TRBV30|TRBJ2-3|TRBD2|once
TGTGCCTGGGCGGGAGCCCTCCCAGATACGCAGTATTTT
CAWAGALPDTQYF
>TRBV15|TRBJ1-4|NA|NA
TGTGCCACCGACCGAGGACGCGTTAATGAAAAACTGTTTTTT
CATDRGRVNEKLFF
>TRBV6-5|TRBJ2-1|NA|NA
TGTGCCAGCAGTTATGGTTCGCTGAGCTACAATGAGCAGTTCTTC
CASSYGSLSYNEQFF
>TRBV6-5|TRBJ1-6|TRBD1|NA
TGTGCCAGCAGTTTACGGGACAGGGATTCACCCCTCCACTTT
CASSLRDRDSPLHF
>TRBV9|TRBJ2-3|NA|NA
TGTGCCAGCAGCGTAGAGAAAGGGTCGTATACGCAGTATTTT
CASSVEKGSYTQYF
>TRBV9|TRBJ1-2|NA|NA
TGTGCCAGCAGCGTGGGAGGAACGGACTATGGCTACACCTTC
CASSVGGTDYGYTF
>TRBV7-9|TRBJ1-2|NA|NA
TGTGCCAGCAGCTTTAACGACCGGGCCTATGGCTACACCTTC
CASSFNDRAYGYTF
>TRBV5-1|TRBJ2-2|NA|once
TGCGCCAGCAGCTTGTTCCTAGGAGATACCGGGGAGCTGTTTTTT
CASSLFLGDTGELFF
>TRBV5-6|TRBJ2-7|NA|NA
TGTGCCAGCAGCTTCACATCTAGCGCATACGAGCAGTACTTC
CASSFTSSAYEQYF
>TRBV6-2/TRBV6-3|TRBJ2-5|NA|NA
TGTGCCAGCAGTTACCTGGGGCCTAGGGAGGAGACCCAGTACTTC
CASSYLGPREETQYF
>TRBV3-1/TRBV3-2|TRBJ1-1|NA|once
TGTGCCAGCAGCCAAGGGGGAGGACACCAGAACACTGAAGCTTTCTTT
CASSQGGGHQNTEAFF
>TRBV7-9|TRBJ2-3|NA|NA
TGTGCCAGCAGCTTGGGGGCTCAAGATACGCAGTATTTT
CASSLGAQDTQYF
>TRBV10-2|TRBJ2-1|NA|once
TGCGCCAGCACCCTGGGGCAGCTATACAATGAGCAGTTCTTC
CASTLGQLYNEQFF
>TRBV27|TRBJ2-3|NA|NA
TGTGCCAGCAGTTATACCCTAAACTCAGATACGCAGTATTTT
CASSYTLNSDTQYF
>TRBV5-4|TRBJ1-1|NA|NA
TGTGCCAGCAGCTCTAAAACAGGAGAGAACACTGAAGCTTTCTTT
CASSSKTGENTEAFF
>TRBV9|TRBJ1-2|NA|NA
TGTGCCAGCAGTCTTGGACAATCATATAGCTACACCTTC
CASSLGQSYSYTF